This entry describes one T cell receptor (beta chain). The table came from immunoSEQ multiplex PCR; TCRdb's copy has only in-frame clones and leaves some out. The sample has roughly 97,000 clones, under 85% seen once; the top ten hold roughly 2.8%. The CDR3 length is 14 residues. The V gene end was trimmed by 2 bases and the J gene end by 4 bases; junction bases not matched to a gene: 3. From germline, CDR1 is MDHEN and CDR2 SYDVKM. These data are taken from a study of radiotherapy plus CTLA-4 blockade in lung cancer. The genes are TRBV28 and TRBJ2-7; 9 bases are shared with TRBD1. The sequence derives from a human donor with non-small cell lung cancer who had a partial response to radiotherapy plus ipilimumab. Some clones in this sample may be carry-over from other donors' samples. The specimen comprised peripheral blood, sampled from a patient treated with radiotherapy plus ipilimumab. The CDR3 DNA follows: TGTGCCAGCAGTTTACATGGACAGGGGTACGAGCAGTACTTC. The encoded protein is CASSLHGQGYEQYF.